This entry is about one T cell receptor beta chain. This sample stems from a study of blood T cell repertoires in COVID-19. The wider study: Some COVID-19 samples were acute and others convalescent; all came from the United States, Italy and Spain. Nucleic acid was either cDNA or gDNA, and it came from T cells, B-cell-depleted T cells, or PBMCs.

J was trimmed by 3 bases and V by 3 bases; bases with no gene match: 1. CDR3 length equals 14 residues. Germline CDR1 reads KGHSH; CDR2 reads LQKENI. Original handling: Reference gene primer amplification gave estimated nucleated cell counts. Using immunoSEQ multiplex PCR, the repertoire was profiled, and TCRdb retains in-frame clones only, with some absent. V and J calls and clone size come straight from that table; D and trimming were deduced from the DNA. The sample includes approximately 230,000 clones, around 88% of them seen just once. Material: peripheral blood. This sequence originates from a man older than 75 with acute or convalescent COVID-19. The chain employs TRBV18 and TRBJ2-2; TRBD1 aligns across 7 bases. The CDR3 is CASSPTGYTGELFF. Written as DNA, the CDR3 is TGTGCCAGCTCACCGACAGGGTACACCGGGGAGCTGTTTTTT.